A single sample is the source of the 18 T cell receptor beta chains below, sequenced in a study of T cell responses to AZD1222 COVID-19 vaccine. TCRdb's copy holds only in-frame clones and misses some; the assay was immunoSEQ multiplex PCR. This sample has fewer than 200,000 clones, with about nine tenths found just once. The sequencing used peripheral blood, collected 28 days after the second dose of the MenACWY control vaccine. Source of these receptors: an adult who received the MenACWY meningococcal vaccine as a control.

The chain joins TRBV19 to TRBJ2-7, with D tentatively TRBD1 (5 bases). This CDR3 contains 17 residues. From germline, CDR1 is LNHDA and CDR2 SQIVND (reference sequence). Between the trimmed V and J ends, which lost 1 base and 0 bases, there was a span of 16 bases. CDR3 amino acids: CASSIASDTSSSYEQYF. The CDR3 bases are TGTGCCAGTAGTATAGCCTCGGACACCTCGAGCTCCTACGAGCAGTACTTC.

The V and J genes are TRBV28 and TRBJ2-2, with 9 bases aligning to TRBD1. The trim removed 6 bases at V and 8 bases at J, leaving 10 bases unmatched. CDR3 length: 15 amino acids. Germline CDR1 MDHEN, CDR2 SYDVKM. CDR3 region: CASRGQGVMGGELFF. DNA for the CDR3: TGTGCCAGCAGGGGACAGGGAGTTATGGGAGGGGAGCTGTTTTTT.

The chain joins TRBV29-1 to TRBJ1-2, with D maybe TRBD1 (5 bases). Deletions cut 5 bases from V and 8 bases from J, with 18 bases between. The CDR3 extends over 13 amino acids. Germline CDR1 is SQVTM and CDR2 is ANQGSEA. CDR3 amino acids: CSVPRQGIYGYTF. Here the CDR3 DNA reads TGCAGCGTTCCCCGGCAGGGTATATACGGCTACACCTTC. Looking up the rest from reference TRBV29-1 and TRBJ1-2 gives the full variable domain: SAVISQKPSRDICQRGTSLTIQCQVDSQVTMMFWYRQQPGQSLTLIATANQGSEATYESGFVIDKFPISRPNLTFSTLTVSNMSPEDSSIYLCSVPRQGIYGYTFGSGTRLTVV.

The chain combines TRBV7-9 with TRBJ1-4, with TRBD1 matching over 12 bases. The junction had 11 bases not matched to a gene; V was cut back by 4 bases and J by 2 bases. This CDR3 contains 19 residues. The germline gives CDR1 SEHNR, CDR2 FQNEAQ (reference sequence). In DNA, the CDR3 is TGTGCCAGCAGCTCCGACTCCGGGACAGGGGGCCCCACTAATGAAAAACTGTTTTTT. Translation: CASSSDSGTGGPTNEKLFF.

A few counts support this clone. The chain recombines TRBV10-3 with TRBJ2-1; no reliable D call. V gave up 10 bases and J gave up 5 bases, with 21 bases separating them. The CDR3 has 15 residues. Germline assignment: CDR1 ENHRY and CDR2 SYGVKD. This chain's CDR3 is CATEELSGGHNEQFF. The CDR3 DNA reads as TGTGCCACCGAAGAACTCTCTGGCGGCCACAATGAGCAGTTCTTC.

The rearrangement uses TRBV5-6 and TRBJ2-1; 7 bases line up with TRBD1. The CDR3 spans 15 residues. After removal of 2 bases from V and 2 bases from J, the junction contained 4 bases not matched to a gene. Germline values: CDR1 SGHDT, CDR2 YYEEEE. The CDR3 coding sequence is TGTGCCAGCAGCTTCAGGACAGGTACCTACAATGAGCAGTTCTTC. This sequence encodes CASSFRTGTYNEQFF.

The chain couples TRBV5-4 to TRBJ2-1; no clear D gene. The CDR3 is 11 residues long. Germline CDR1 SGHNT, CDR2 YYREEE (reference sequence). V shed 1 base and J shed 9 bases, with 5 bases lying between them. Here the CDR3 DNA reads TGTGCCAGCAGCTTGATGGCTGAGCAGTTCTTC. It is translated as CASSLMAEQFF.

As DNA, the CDR3 is TGTGCCAGCAGTTTAGGAAGGGTCGGGGGCTACGAGCAGTACTTC. It encodes CASSLGRVGGYEQYF. The chain links TRBV28 to TRBJ2-7, with a possible D match to TRBD2 (6 bases). Germline-derived CDR1 and CDR2 are MDHEN and SYDVKM. V was clipped by 2 bases and J by 3 bases, with 14 bases between them. The CDR3 runs 15 residues.

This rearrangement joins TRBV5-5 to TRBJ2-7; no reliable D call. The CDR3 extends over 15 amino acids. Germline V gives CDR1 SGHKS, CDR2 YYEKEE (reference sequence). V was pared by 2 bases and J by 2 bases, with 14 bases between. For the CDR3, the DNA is TGTGCCAGCAGCTTTTATTACTTTACTGCCTACGAGCAGTACTTC. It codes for CASSFYYFTAYEQYF.

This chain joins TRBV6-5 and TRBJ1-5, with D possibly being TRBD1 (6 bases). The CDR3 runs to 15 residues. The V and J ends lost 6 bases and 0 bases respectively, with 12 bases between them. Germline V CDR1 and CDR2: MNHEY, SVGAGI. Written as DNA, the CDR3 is TGTGCCAGCAGCGAGGGGACACTTAGCAATCAGCCCCAGCATTTT. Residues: CASSEGTLSNQPQHF.

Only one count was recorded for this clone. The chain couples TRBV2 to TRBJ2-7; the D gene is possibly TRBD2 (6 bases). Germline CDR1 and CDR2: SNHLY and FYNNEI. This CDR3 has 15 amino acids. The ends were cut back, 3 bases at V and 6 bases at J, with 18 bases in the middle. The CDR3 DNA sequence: TGTGCCAGCAGTGACACTTGGCAGGGAGGCGGCGAGCAGTACTTC. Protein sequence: CASSDTWQGGGEQYF. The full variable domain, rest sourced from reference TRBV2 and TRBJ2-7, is EPEVTQTPSHQVTQMGQEVILRCVPISNHLYFYWYRQILGQKVEFLVSFYNNEISEKSEIFDDQFSVERPDGSNFTLKIRSTKLEDSAMYFCASSDTWQGGGEQYFGPGTRLTVT.

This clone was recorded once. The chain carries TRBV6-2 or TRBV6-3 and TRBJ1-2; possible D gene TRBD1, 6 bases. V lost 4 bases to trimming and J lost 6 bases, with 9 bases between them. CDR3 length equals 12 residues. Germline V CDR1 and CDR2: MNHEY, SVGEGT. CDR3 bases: TGTGCCAGCAGTTTACAGGGTAATGGCTACACCTTC. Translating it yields CASSLQGNGYTF.

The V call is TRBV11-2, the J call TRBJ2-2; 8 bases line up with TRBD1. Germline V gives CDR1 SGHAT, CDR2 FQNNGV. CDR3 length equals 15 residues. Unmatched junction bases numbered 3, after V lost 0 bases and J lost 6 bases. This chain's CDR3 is CASSLDPGGPGELFF. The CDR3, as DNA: TGTGCCAGCAGCTTAGATCCAGGGGGCCCCGGGGAGCTGTTTTTT.

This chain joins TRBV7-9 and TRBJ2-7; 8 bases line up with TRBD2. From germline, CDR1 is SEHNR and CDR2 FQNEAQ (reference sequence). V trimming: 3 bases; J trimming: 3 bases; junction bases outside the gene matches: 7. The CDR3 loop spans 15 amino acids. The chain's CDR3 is CASSFLAGGNYEQYF. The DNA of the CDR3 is TGTGCCAGCAGCTTCTTGGCGGGAGGAAACTACGAGCAGTACTTC.

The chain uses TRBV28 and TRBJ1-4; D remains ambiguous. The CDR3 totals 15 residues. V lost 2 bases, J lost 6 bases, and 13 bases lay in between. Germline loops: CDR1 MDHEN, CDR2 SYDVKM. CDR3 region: CASSLGVMTHEKLFF. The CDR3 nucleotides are TGTGCCAGCAGTTTAGGCGTCATGACTCATGAAAAACTGTTTTTT.

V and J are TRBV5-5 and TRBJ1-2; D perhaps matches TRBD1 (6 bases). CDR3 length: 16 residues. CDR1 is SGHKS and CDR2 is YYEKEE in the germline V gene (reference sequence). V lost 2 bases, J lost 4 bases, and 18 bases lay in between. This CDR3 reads CASSLSQDSPFYGYTF. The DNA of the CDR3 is TGTGCCAGCAGCTTAAGTCAGGACAGCCCGTTCTATGGCTACACCTTC.

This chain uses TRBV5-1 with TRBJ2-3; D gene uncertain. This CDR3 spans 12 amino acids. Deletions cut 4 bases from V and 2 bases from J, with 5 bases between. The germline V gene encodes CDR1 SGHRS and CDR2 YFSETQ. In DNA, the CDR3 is TGCGCCAGCAGCCTAACCACAGATACGCAGTATTTT. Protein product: CASSLTTDTQYF.

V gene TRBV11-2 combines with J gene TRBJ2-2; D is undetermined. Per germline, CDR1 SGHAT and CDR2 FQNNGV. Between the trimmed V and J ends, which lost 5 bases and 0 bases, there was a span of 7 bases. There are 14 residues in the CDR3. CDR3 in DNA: TGTGCCAGCAGCCCCTTAACGAACACCGGGGAGCTGTTTTTT. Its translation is CASSPLTNTGELFF.